The clone carrying this T cell receptor (beta chain) was observed a few times. Trimming took 3 bases from V and 5 from J; bases not matched to a gene: 8. The germline V gene has CDR1 SNHLY and CDR2 FYNNEI. The CDR3 length is 15 residues. This entry belongs to a study of blood T cell repertoires in COVID-19. Overall study context: Samples came from the United States, Italy and Spain, spanning acute and convalescent COVID-19.

Repertoires were generated with immunoSEQ multiplex PCR, while TCRdb's copy carries only in-frame clones and drops some. The table lists roughly 250,000 clones, 75% to 85% of them singletons. The TCR was taken from a woman aged 55-69 years with active or convalescent COVID-19. Sequences were obtained from peripheral blood. The chain couples TRBV2 to TRBJ2-5; 8 bases map to TRBD2. CDR3 sequence (DNA): TGTGCCAGCAGTGATGGTCGGGGGGGCCCCGAGACCCAGTACTTC. Translation: CASSDGRGGPETQYF.